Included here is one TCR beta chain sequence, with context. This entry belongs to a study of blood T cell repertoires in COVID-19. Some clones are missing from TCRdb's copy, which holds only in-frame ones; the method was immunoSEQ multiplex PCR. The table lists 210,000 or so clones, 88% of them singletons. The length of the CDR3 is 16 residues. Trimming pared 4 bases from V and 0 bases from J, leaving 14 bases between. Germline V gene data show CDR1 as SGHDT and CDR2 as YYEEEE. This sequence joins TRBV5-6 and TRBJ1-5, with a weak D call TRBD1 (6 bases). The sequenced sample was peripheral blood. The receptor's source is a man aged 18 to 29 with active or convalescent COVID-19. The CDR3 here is CASSTAGTNSNQPQHF. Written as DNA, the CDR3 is TGTGCCAGCAGCACGGCCGGGACAAATAGCAATCAGCCCCAGCATTTT.